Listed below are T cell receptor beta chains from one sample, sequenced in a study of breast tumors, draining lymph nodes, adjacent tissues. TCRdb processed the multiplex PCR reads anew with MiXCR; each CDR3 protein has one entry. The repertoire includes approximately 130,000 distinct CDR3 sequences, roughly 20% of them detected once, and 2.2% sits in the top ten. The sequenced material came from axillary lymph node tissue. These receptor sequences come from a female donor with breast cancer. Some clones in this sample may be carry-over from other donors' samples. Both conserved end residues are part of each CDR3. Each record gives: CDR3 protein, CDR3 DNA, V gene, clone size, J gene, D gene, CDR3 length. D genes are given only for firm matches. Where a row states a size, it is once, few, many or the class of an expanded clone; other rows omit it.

CDR3 protein: CASSNRQGDYYEQYF
CDR3 DNA: TGTGCCAGCAGCAATAGACAGGGGGATTACTACGAGCAGTACTTC
V gene: TRBV5-4
clone size: many
J gene: TRBJ2-7
D gene: TRBD1
CDR3 length: 15

CDR3 protein: CAWSGNTLYGYTF
CDR3 DNA: TGTGCCTGGAGTGGGAACACTCTCTATGGCTACACCTTC
V gene: TRBV30
clone size: many
J gene: TRBJ1-2
D gene: NA
CDR3 length: 13

CDR3 protein: CASSRRIRGGSTNEKLFF
CDR3 DNA: TGTGCCAGCAGCCGCCGGATCCGCGGGGGTTCAACTAATGAAAAACTGTTTTTT
V gene: TRBV28
clone size: NA
J gene: TRBJ1-4
D gene: NA
CDR3 length: 18

CDR3 protein: CASRATSGFWETQYF
CDR3 DNA: TGTGCCAGCAGGGCGACTAGCGGCTTTTGGGAGACCCAGTACTTC
V gene: TRBV7-2
clone size: NA
J gene: TRBJ2-5
D gene: TRBD2
CDR3 length: 15

CDR3 protein: CASSTGEPSLGEQYF
CDR3 DNA: TGTGCCAGCTCGACGGGGGAGCCTAGTTTGGGCGAGCAGTACTTC
V gene: TRBV18
clone size: many
J gene: TRBJ2-7
D gene: NA
CDR3 length: 15

CDR3 protein: CASSKSGEGNNEQFF
CDR3 DNA: TGTGCCAGCAGCAAGAGCGGGGAGGGGAACAATGAGCAGTTCTTC
V gene: TRBV28
clone size: NA
J gene: TRBJ2-1
D gene: TRBD2
CDR3 length: 15

CDR3 protein: CASDLGLGETQYF
CDR3 DNA: TGTGCTAGTGATTTAGGACTAGGGGAGACCCAGTACTTC
V gene: TRBV12-5
clone size: many
J gene: TRBJ2-5
D gene: TRBD2
CDR3 length: 13

CDR3 protein: CASGSEYGSCQETQYF
CDR3 DNA: TGCGCCAGTGGGTCCGAATATGGGAGCTGCCAAGAGACCCAGTACTTC
V gene: TRBV10-1
clone size: many
J gene: TRBJ2-5
D gene: NA
CDR3 length: 16

CDR3 protein: CASTPRGGGEDTQYF
CDR3 DNA: TGTGCCAGCACCCCCAGGGGGGGTGGAGAAGATACGCAGTATTTT
V gene: TRBV28
clone size: few
J gene: TRBJ2-3
D gene: NA
CDR3 length: 15

CDR3 protein: CASSGLAGGPYEQYF
CDR3 DNA: TGCGCCAGCAGCGGGTTGGCGGGAGGGCCCTACGAGCAGTACTTC
V gene: TRBV5-1
clone size: many
J gene: TRBJ2-7
D gene: TRBD2
CDR3 length: 15

CDR3 protein: CASSLGIADEKLFF
CDR3 DNA: TGCGCCAGCAGCTTGGGGATCGCAGACGAAAAACTGTTTTTT
V gene: TRBV5-1
clone size: many
J gene: TRBJ1-4
D gene: NA
CDR3 length: 14

CDR3 protein: CASIGQGRDEKLFF
CDR3 DNA: TGTGCCAGCATCGGTCAGGGGCGGGATGAAAAACTGTTTTTT
V gene: TRBV28
clone size: NA
J gene: TRBJ1-4
D gene: NA
CDR3 length: 14

CDR3 protein: CASSLVSTGNTGELFF
CDR3 DNA: TGCGCCAGCAGCTTGGTCTCAACAGGGAACACCGGGGAGCTGTTTTTT
V gene: TRBV5-1
clone size: few
J gene: TRBJ2-2
D gene: NA
CDR3 length: 16

CDR3 protein: CAISGGGQNTEAFF
CDR3 DNA: TGTGCCATCAGTGGAGGTGGACAGAACACTGAAGCTTTCTTT
V gene: TRBV10-3
clone size: NA
J gene: TRBJ1-1
D gene: NA
CDR3 length: 14

CDR3 protein: CASSQGRGVEQFF
CDR3 DNA: TGTGCCAGCAGCCAGGGCAGGGGAGTTGAGCAGTTCTTC
V gene: TRBV14
clone size: many
J gene: TRBJ2-1
D gene: NA
CDR3 length: 13

CDR3 protein: CASSVGRNTDTQYF
CDR3 DNA: TGCGCCAGCAGCGTGGGACGAAACACAGATACGCAGTATTTT
V gene: TRBV4-1
clone size: many
J gene: TRBJ2-3
D gene: NA
CDR3 length: 14

CDR3 protein: CASSLTHGNQPQHF
CDR3 DNA: TGTGCCAGCAGCTTAACTCACGGGAATCAGCCCCAGCATTTT
V gene: TRBV5-6
clone size: many
J gene: TRBJ1-5
D gene: NA
CDR3 length: 14

CDR3 protein: CASSLSGNYGYTF
CDR3 DNA: TGTGCCAGCAGTTTATCGGGGAACTATGGCTACACCTTC
V gene: TRBV12-3/TRBV12-4
clone size: many
J gene: TRBJ1-2
D gene: NA
CDR3 length: 13

CDR3 protein: CASTKSSGKGNQETQYF
CDR3 DNA: TGTGCCAGCACCAAGAGTAGCGGGAAGGGTAACCAAGAGACCCAGTACTTC
V gene: TRBV9
clone size: NA
J gene: TRBJ2-5
D gene: TRBD2
CDR3 length: 17

CDR3 protein: CASSLEGQGLGNEQFF
CDR3 DNA: TGTGCCAGCAGCTTAGAGGGACAGGGGTTGGGGAATGAGCAGTTCTTC
V gene: TRBV11-2
clone size: few
J gene: TRBJ2-1
D gene: TRBD1
CDR3 length: 16

CDR3 protein: CASSPSQGATTGELFF
CDR3 DNA: TGTGCCAGCAGCCCCTCACAGGGGGCGACAACCGGGGAGCTGTTTTTT
V gene: TRBV7-3
clone size: many
J gene: TRBJ2-2
D gene: TRBD1
CDR3 length: 16

CDR3 protein: CASSSGQAKADTQYF
CDR3 DNA: TGTGCCAGCAGCTCAGGACAGGCCAAGGCAGATACGCAGTATTTT
V gene: TRBV7-9
clone size: many
J gene: TRBJ2-3
D gene: TRBD1
CDR3 length: 15

CDR3 protein: CASSVGTGNYEQYF
CDR3 DNA: TGTGCCAGCAGCGTCGGGACAGGGAACTACGAGCAGTACTTC
V gene: TRBV9
clone size: many
J gene: TRBJ2-7
D gene: TRBD1
CDR3 length: 14

CDR3 protein: CASSEMDLLDGYTF
CDR3 DNA: TGTGCCAGCAGTGAGATGGACCTCCTCGATGGCTACACCTTC
V gene: TRBV2
clone size: many
J gene: TRBJ1-2
D gene: NA
CDR3 length: 14

CDR3 protein: CASSLITQGPFYEQYF
CDR3 DNA: TGTGCCAGCAGCTTGATAACACAGGGGCCCTTCTACGAGCAGTACTTC
V gene: TRBV11-2
clone size: many
J gene: TRBJ2-7
D gene: TRBD1
CDR3 length: 16

CDR3 protein: CASSPTVGRSYEQYF
CDR3 DNA: TGTGCCAGCAGTCCCACCGTGGGAAGGAGCTACGAGCAGTACTTC
V gene: TRBV28
clone size: NA
J gene: TRBJ2-7
D gene: NA
CDR3 length: 15

CDR3 protein: CASSPVGSTDTQYF
CDR3 DNA: TGTGCCAGCAGCCCAGTCGGTAGCACAGATACGCAGTATTTT
V gene: TRBV9
clone size: many
J gene: TRBJ2-3
D gene: NA
CDR3 length: 14

CDR3 protein: CASSGRGINTEAFF
CDR3 DNA: TGCGCCAGCAGTGGCAGGGGTATCAACACTGAAGCTTTCTTT
V gene: TRBV10-2
clone size: NA
J gene: TRBJ1-1
D gene: NA
CDR3 length: 14

CDR3 protein: CASSQGLAGGEQYF
CDR3 DNA: TGTGCCAGCAGCCAGGGACTAGCGGGAGGCGAGCAGTACTTC
V gene: TRBV6-5
clone size: many
J gene: TRBJ2-7
D gene: TRBD2
CDR3 length: 14

CDR3 protein: CASSLVDRQDNEQFF
CDR3 DNA: TGTGCCAGCAGCTTGGTAGACAGACAGGACAATGAGCAGTTCTTC
V gene: TRBV5-5
clone size: many
J gene: TRBJ2-1
D gene: NA
CDR3 length: 15

CDR3 protein: CASGTRGQATNEKLFF
CDR3 DNA: TGTGCCAGCGGGACCCGAGGACAGGCAACTAATGAAAAACTGTTTTTT
V gene: TRBV5-4
clone size: many
J gene: TRBJ1-4
D gene: TRBD1
CDR3 length: 16

CDR3 protein: CSASKQVYGYTF
CDR3 DNA: TGCAGTGCTAGCAAGCAAGTCTATGGCTACACCTTC
V gene: TRBV20-1
clone size: many
J gene: TRBJ1-2
D gene: NA
CDR3 length: 12

CDR3 protein: CASSATGTGGYHEQYF
CDR3 DNA: TGTGCCAGCAGCGCAACCGGGACAGGGGGCTATCACGAGCAGTACTTC
V gene: TRBV13
clone size: many
J gene: TRBJ2-7
D gene: TRBD1
CDR3 length: 16

CDR3 protein: CASSIGSGSSYNEQFF
CDR3 DNA: TGTGCCAGTAGTATAGGTAGCGGGAGCTCCTACAATGAGCAGTTCTTC
V gene: TRBV19
clone size: many
J gene: TRBJ2-1
D gene: TRBD2
CDR3 length: 16

CDR3 protein: CASSPSGRFTGEQYF
CDR3 DNA: TGTGCCAGCAGCCCTAGCGGGAGATTCACCGGCGAGCAGTACTTC
V gene: TRBV6-2/TRBV6-3
clone size: many
J gene: TRBJ2-7
D gene: TRBD2
CDR3 length: 15

CDR3 protein: CASSLAPRGVGYTF
CDR3 DNA: TGTGCCAGCAGCTTAGCCCCCAGAGGGGTTGGCTACACCTTC
V gene: TRBV11-2
clone size: many
J gene: TRBJ1-2
D gene: NA
CDR3 length: 14

CDR3 protein: CASSDQGQGAFSGNIQYF
CDR3 DNA: TGTGCCAGCAGTGACCAAGGACAGGGGGCGTTTTCGGGGAACATTCAGTACTTC
V gene: TRBV6-6
clone size: few
J gene: TRBJ2-4
D gene: TRBD1
CDR3 length: 18

CDR3 protein: CASSNRDSASGNTIYF
CDR3 DNA: TGTGCCAGCAGCAACCGGGATTCAGCCTCTGGAAACACCATATATTTT
V gene: TRBV7-9
clone size: many
J gene: TRBJ1-3
D gene: NA
CDR3 length: 16

CDR3 protein: CASRASLGQTRRETQYF
CDR3 DNA: TGTGCCAGCAGAGCCTCTCTCGGACAGACCCGAAGGGAGACCCAGTACTTC
V gene: TRBV6-5
clone size: many
J gene: TRBJ2-5
D gene: NA
CDR3 length: 17

CDR3 protein: CASSRQGSGELFF
CDR3 DNA: TGTGCCAGCAGCCGACAGGGATCCGGGGAGCTGTTTTTT
V gene: TRBV6-1
clone size: many
J gene: TRBJ2-2
D gene: TRBD1
CDR3 length: 13

CDR3 protein: CASSSGLSAKNIQYF
CDR3 DNA: TGTGCCAGCAGTTCGGGACTCTCGGCCAAAAACATTCAGTACTTC
V gene: TRBV27
clone size: NA
J gene: TRBJ2-4
D gene: NA
CDR3 length: 15

CDR3 protein: CSVEGLREGLSGELFF
CDR3 DNA: TGCAGCGTTGAAGGATTACGGGAGGGCCTGAGCGGGGAGCTGTTTTTT
V gene: TRBV29-1
clone size: many
J gene: TRBJ2-2
D gene: TRBD2
CDR3 length: 16

CDR3 protein: CASSANPGQTQYF
CDR3 DNA: TGTGCCAGCAGCGCCAACCCCGGGCAGACCCAGTACTTC
V gene: TRBV7-3
clone size: many
J gene: TRBJ2-5
D gene: NA
CDR3 length: 13

CDR3 protein: CASSPNVGAAYNEQFF
CDR3 DNA: TGTGCCAGCAGCCCTAATGTCGGAGCGGCCTACAATGAGCAGTTCTTC
V gene: TRBV3-1
clone size: many
J gene: TRBJ2-1
D gene: NA
CDR3 length: 16

CDR3 protein: CASSRGRSGRGRGTDTQYF
CDR3 DNA: TGTGCCAGCAGCCGGGGTCGTAGCGGGAGAGGTCGTGGGACAGATACGCAGTATTTT
V gene: TRBV6-5
clone size: few
J gene: TRBJ2-3
D gene: TRBD2
CDR3 length: 19

CDR3 protein: CASSPSVSYEQYF
CDR3 DNA: TGTGCCAGCAGCCCCAGCGTGTCCTACGAGCAGTACTTC
V gene: TRBV12-3/TRBV12-4
clone size: many
J gene: TRBJ2-7
D gene: NA
CDR3 length: 13

CDR3 protein: CASSASSYEQYF
CDR3 DNA: TGTGCCAGCAGCGCATCATCCTACGAGCAGTACTTC
V gene: TRBV11-2
clone size: many
J gene: TRBJ2-7
D gene: NA
CDR3 length: 12

CDR3 protein: CASSLSQAYEQYF
CDR3 DNA: TGTGCCAGCAGCCTCTCCCAGGCCTACGAGCAGTACTTC
V gene: TRBV7-6
clone size: many
J gene: TRBJ2-7
D gene: NA
CDR3 length: 13

CDR3 protein: CASSLGLLNSGNTIYF
CDR3 DNA: TGTGCCAGCAGCTTAGGCTTACTGAACTCTGGAAACACCATATATTTT
V gene: TRBV7-8
clone size: many
J gene: TRBJ1-3
D gene: NA
CDR3 length: 16

CDR3 protein: CASSLASEQYF
CDR3 DNA: TGTGCCAGCAGCTTGGCCAGCGAGCAGTACTTC
V gene: TRBV5-5
clone size: many
J gene: TRBJ2-7
D gene: NA
CDR3 length: 11

CDR3 protein: CSAMGDYPSGANVLTF
CDR3 DNA: TGCAGTGCAATGGGCGACTATCCCTCTGGGGCCAACGTCCTGACTTTC
V gene: TRBV20-1
clone size: many
J gene: TRBJ2-6
D gene: NA
CDR3 length: 16

CDR3 protein: CASSFGQGADTQYF
CDR3 DNA: TGTGCCAGCAGCTTCGGACAGGGGGCAGATACGCAGTATTTT
V gene: TRBV11-2
clone size: many
J gene: TRBJ2-3
D gene: TRBD1
CDR3 length: 14

CDR3 protein: CASSPPLAGPSSYEQYF
CDR3 DNA: TGTGCCAGCAGTCCACCCCTGGCGGGGCCGAGCTCCTACGAGCAGTACTTC
V gene: TRBV28
clone size: NA
J gene: TRBJ2-7
D gene: NA
CDR3 length: 17

CDR3 protein: CASSVGVTNTEAFF
CDR3 DNA: TGTGCCAGCAGCGTAGGAGTAACGAACACTGAAGCTTTCTTT
V gene: TRBV9
clone size: NA
J gene: TRBJ1-1
D gene: NA
CDR3 length: 14

CDR3 protein: CAIRPRSVGTNEQFF
CDR3 DNA: TGTGCCATCAGACCCAGGAGCGTCGGTACCAATGAGCAGTTCTTC
V gene: TRBV10-3
clone size: many
J gene: TRBJ2-1
D gene: NA
CDR3 length: 15